Listed below are T cell receptor beta chains from one sample, sequenced in a study of early T cells in non-severe SARS-CoV-2 infection. A single record per CDR3 protein comes from TCRdb applying MiXCR to the 5' RACE reads. This sample has tens of thousands of distinct CDR3 sequences, with around 13% found just once. The specimen sequenced was whole blood. These receptors all come from an adult who was a healthcare worker with PCR-confirmed SARS-CoV-2 infection or an uninfected control (not recorded which). CDR3s include the opening cysteine and the closing phenylalanine or tryptophan. D genes are given only for firm matches. Size is stated for part of the rows, as once, few or many counts, or as a class when the clone is expanded.

J: TRBJ1-5; V: TRBV6-2/TRBV6-3; size: .; D: .; DNA: TGTGCCAGCAGTACCAGTGTTAATCAGCCCCAGCATTTT; CDR3: CASSTSVNQPQHF
J: TRBJ1-6; V: TRBV28; size: few; D: .; DNA: TGTGCCAGCAGTTTAAGTCAGTATAATTCACCCCTCCACTTT; CDR3: CASSLSQYNSPLHF
J: TRBJ2-1; V: TRBV28; size: many; D: .; DNA: TGTGCCAGCAGTTTGGGCGGGCTAAGACTCGTCTACAATGAGCAGTTCTTC; CDR3: CASSLGGLRLVYNEQFF
J: TRBJ2-2; V: TRBV2; size: few; D: TRBD2; DNA: TGTGCCAGCACCCCTACTAGCGGGAGGGCCGGGGAGCTGTTTTTT; CDR3: CASTPTSGRAGELFF
J: TRBJ2-1; V: TRBV10-3; size: many; D: TRBD1; DNA: TGTGCCACACTCGGGACAGGATACAATGAGCAGTTCTTC; CDR3: CATLGTGYNEQFF
J: TRBJ2-2; V: TRBV6-2/TRBV6-3; size: many; D: .; DNA: TGTGCCAGCAGTTACCACGTGGGCACCGGGGAGCTGTTTTTT; CDR3: CASSYHVGTGELFF
J: TRBJ2-7; V: TRBV20-1; size: .; D: .; DNA: TGCAGTGCTAGAGATCGGGACACCCCCGGGTCCTACGAACAGTACTTC; CDR3: CSARDRDTPGSYEQYF
J: TRBJ1-2; V: TRBV5-4; size: few; D: .; DNA: TGTGCCAGCAGCTTGCCGGGGACATATGGCTACACCTTC; CDR3: CASSLPGTYGYTF
J: TRBJ2-5; V: TRBV12-3/TRBV12-4; size: few; D: TRBD2; DNA: TGTGCCAGCCAGCTAGCGGACCAAGAGACCCAGTACTTC; CDR3: CASQLADQETQYF
J: TRBJ1-5; V: TRBV4-3; size: .; D: .; DNA: TGCGCCAGCAGCCAAGCTCTGGGGGCTAGCAATCAGCCCCAGCATTTT; CDR3: CASSQALGASNQPQHF
J: TRBJ2-2; V: TRBV3-2; size: few; D: .; DNA: TGTGCCAGCAGCCCCCACGACTATAGCAGCACCGGGGAGCTGTTTTTT; CDR3: CASSPHDYSSTGELFF
J: TRBJ2-3; V: TRBV10-3; size: .; D: .; DNA: TGTGCCACCAGACCCGACGGGGCAGATACGCAGTATTTT; CDR3: CATRPDGADTQYF
J: TRBJ2-5; V: TRBV9; size: .; D: .; DNA: TGTGCCAGCAGCCTCATGGGTGGCCAAGAGACCCAGTACTTC; CDR3: CASSLMGGQETQYF
J: TRBJ1-1; V: TRBV5-4; size: .; D: TRBD1; DNA: TGTGCCAGCAGCTTCGGGACAGGGAGGGACATGAACACTGAAGCTTTCTTT; CDR3: CASSFGTGRDMNTEAFF
J: TRBJ2-5; V: TRBV11-2; size: few; D: TRBD2; DNA: TGTGCCAGCAGCTTAGCCACCGGGAGGCAAGAGACCCAGTACTTC; CDR3: CASSLATGRQETQYF
J: TRBJ1-4; V: TRBV28; size: few; D: .; DNA: TGTGCCAGCAGCCAGGGACACGGAAGAGCAACTAATGAAAAACTGTTTTTT; CDR3: CASSQGHGRATNEKLFF
J: TRBJ2-7; V: TRBV19; size: many; D: .; DNA: TGTGCCAGTAGTATCGATTTTCGTAGCGAGCAGTACTTC; CDR3: CASSIDFRSEQYF
J: TRBJ1-1; V: TRBV29-1; size: many; D: TRBD1; DNA: TGCAGCGCCCGAAAATGGGACAGGGAGGGTACTGAAGCTTTCTTT; CDR3: CSARKWDREGTEAFF
J: TRBJ1-5; V: TRBV28; size: .; D: .; DNA: TGTGCCAGCAATTATGGGGGGGAGCCCCAGCATTTT; CDR3: CASNYGGEPQHF
J: TRBJ1-1; V: TRBV5-5; size: many; D: .; DNA: TGTGCCAGCAGCTTCCTAGTATGGACTGAAGCTTTCTTT; CDR3: CASSFLVWTEAFF